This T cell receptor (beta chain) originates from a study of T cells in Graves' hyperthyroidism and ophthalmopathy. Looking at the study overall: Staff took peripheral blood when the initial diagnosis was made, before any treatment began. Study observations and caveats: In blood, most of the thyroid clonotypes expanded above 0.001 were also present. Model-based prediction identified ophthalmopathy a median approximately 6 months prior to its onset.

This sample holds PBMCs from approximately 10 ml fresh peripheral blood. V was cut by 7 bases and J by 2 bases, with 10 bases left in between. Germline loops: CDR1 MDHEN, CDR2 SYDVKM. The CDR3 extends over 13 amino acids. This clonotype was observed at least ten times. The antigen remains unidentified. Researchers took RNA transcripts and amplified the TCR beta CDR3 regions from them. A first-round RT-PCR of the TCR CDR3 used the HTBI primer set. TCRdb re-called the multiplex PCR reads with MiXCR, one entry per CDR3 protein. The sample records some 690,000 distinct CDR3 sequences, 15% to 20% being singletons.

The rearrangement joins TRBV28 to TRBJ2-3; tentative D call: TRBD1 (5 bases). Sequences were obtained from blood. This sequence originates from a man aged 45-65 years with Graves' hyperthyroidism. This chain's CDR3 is CASTETVTDTQYF. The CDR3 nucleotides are TGTGCCAGCACCGAGACAGTCACAGATACGCAGTATTTT.